This T cell receptor (beta chain) was sequenced in a study of CD8 T cells in Susac syndrome. With random hexamers, about 0.45 to 1 ug RNA was reverse transcribed. TCRdb reprocessed the immunoSEQ multiplex PCR reads with MiXCR, giving one entry per CDR3 protein. This sample has 140,000 to 150,000 distinct CDR3 sequences; approximately 96% occur once, and the top ten carry around 0.12%. CDR3 length equals 14 residues. V dropped 1 base and J dropped 2 bases, with 11 bases sitting between them. Germline CDR1 GTSNPN, CDR2 SVGIG (reference sequence). The receptor was derived from a human donor with multiple sclerosis. The sample taken for sequencing was CD4+ T cells from PBMCs. The rearrangement links TRBV30 to TRBJ1-2, with unresolved D. CDR3 nucleotides: TGTGCCTGGAGTGATTCGATAGGGAACTATGGCTACACCTTC. Translating gives CAWSDSIGNYGYTF.